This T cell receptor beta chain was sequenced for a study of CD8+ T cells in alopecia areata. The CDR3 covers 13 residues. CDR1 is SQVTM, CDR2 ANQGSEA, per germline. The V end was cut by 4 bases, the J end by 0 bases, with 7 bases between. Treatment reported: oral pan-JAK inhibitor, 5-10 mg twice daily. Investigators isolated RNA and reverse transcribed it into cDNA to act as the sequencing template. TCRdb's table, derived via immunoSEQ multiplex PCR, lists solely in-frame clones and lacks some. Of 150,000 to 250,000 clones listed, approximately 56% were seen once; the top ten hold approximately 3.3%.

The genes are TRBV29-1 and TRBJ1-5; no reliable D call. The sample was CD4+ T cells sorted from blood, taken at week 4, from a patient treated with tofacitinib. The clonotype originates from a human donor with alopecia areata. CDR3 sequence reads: CSVATDSNQPQHF. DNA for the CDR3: TGCAGCGTTGCCACAGATAGCAATCAGCCCCAGCATTTT.